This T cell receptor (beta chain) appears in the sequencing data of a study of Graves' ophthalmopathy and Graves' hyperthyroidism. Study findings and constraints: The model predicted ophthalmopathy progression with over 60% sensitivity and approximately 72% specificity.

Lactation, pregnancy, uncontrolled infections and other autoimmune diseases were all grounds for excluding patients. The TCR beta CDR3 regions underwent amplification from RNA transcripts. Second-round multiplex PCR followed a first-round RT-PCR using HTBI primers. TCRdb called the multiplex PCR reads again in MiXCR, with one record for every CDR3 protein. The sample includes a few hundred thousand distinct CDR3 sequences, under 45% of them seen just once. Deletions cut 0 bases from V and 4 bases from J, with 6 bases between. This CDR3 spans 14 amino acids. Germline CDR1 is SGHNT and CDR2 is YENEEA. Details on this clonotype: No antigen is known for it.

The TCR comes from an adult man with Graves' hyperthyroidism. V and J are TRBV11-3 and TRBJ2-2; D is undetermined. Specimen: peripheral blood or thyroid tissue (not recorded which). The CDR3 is CASSLDWSTGELFF. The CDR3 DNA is TGTGCCAGCAGCTTAGACTGGAGCACCGGGGAGCTGTTTTTT.